Listed below are T cell receptor beta chains from one sample, sequenced in a study of blood T cell repertoires in COVID-19. Sequenced by immunoSEQ multiplex PCR; TCRdb stores in-frame clones only, minus some. The top ten hold around a sixth of the sample, which has tens of thousands of clones, roughly 80% seen once. The specimen sequenced was peripheral blood. The origin of the receptors is a man between 65 and 85 years old with active COVID-19. CDR3s include the opening cysteine and the closing phenylalanine or tryptophan. A D gene is named only where the DNA matches it firmly. Clone size, where shown, is once, few, many, or a class for clones that have expanded.

TRBJ1-1 | TRBV7-8 | . | . | CASSPTRGNTEAFF | TGTGCCAGCAGCCCAACCCGGGGTAACACTGAAGCTTTCTTT
TRBJ2-2 | TRBV20-1 | . | . | CSASRSGNTGELFF | TGCAGTGCTAGTAGATCCGGGAACACCGGGGAGCTGTTTTTT
TRBJ2-3 | TRBV5-1 | TRBD2 | . | CASSPRGADTQYF | TGCGCCAGCAGCCCCCGGGGGGCAGATACGCAGTATTTT
TRBJ2-7 | TRBV5-4 | TRBD2 | . | CASSYPSGIYYEQYF | TGTGCCAGCAGCTACCCTAGCGGGATATACTACGAGCAGTACTTC
TRBJ2-1 | TRBV10-3 | TRBD2 | . | CAIQRLAGVYNEQFF | TGTGCCATCCAAAGACTAGCGGGAGTGTACAATGAGCAGTTCTTC
TRBJ2-5 | TRBV30 | TRBD1 | . | CAWSLPRGLGETQYF | TGTGCCTGGAGTTTACCCAGGGGGTTGGGCGAGACCCAGTACTTC
TRBJ1-4 | TRBV27 | . | . | CASSLQGTNEKLFF | TGTGCCAGCAGCCTACAGGGAACTAATGAAAAACTGTTTTTT
TRBJ2-1 | TRBV7-9 | TRBD1 | . | CASSFRGTGEDEQFF | TGTGCCAGCAGCTTCCGGGGGACAGGGGAGGATGAGCAGTTCTTC
TRBJ2-5 | TRBV2 | . | . | CASSDRGQETQYF | TGTGCCAGCAGTGACAGGGGCCAAGAGACCCAGTACTTC
TRBJ1-1 | TRBV19 | . | few | CASSPPGEMNTEAFF | TGTGCCAGTAGCCCACCAGGGGAGATGAACACTGAAGCTTTCTTT
TRBJ2-5 | TRBV27 | TRBD1 | . | CASRRTGTGETQYF | TGTGCCAGCAGACGGACCGGGACAGGAGAGACCCAGTACTTC
TRBJ2-1 | TRBV5-3 | TRBD2 | once | CARSFRTRAFGEQFF | TGTGCCAGAAGCTTTAGGACTAGGGCTTTCGGTGAGCAGTTCTTC
TRBJ2-7 | TRBV10-3 | TRBD2 | once | CAIKPSGYEQYF | TGTGCCATCAAGCCTAGCGGCTACGAGCAGTACTTC
TRBJ2-1 | TRBV19 | . | once | CASSIQGGNEQFF | TGTGCCAGTAGTATCCAGGGGGGCAATGAGCAGTTCTTC
TRBJ2-5 | TRBV6-2/TRBV6-3 | TRBD1 | . | CASRPGQGFRETQYF | TGTGCCAGCCGCCCGGGACAGGGATTCCGGGAGACCCAGTACTTC
TRBJ1-1 | TRBV2 | . | few | CASSEAIMARFRWGDTEAFF | TGTGCCAGCAGTGAAGCCATTATGGCACGGTTCCGGTGGGGAGACACTGAAGCTTTCTTT
TRBJ2-2 | TRBV6-5 | TRBD2 | . | CASSSRTSGYGGELFF | TGTGCCAGCAGTTCTCGGACTAGCGGGTATGGCGGGGAGCTGTTTTTT
TRBJ1-5 | TRBV18 | . | . | CASSWGGTSNQPQHF | TGTGCCAGCTCATGGGGGGGAACTAGCAATCAGCCCCAGCATTTT
TRBJ1-1 | TRBV7-9 | . | . | CASSLDPPGTEAFF | TGTGCCAGCAGCTTAGATCCCCCCGGGACTGAAGCTTTCTTT
TRBJ2-3 | TRBV9 | . | few | CASRRDSRESTDTQYF | TGTGCCAGCAGGCGGGATAGCAGGGAAAGCACAGATACGCAGTATTTT
TRBJ1-4 | TRBV6-5 | . | few | CASSRTSTNEKLFF | TGTGCCAGCAGTAGGACATCGACTAATGAAAAACTGTTTTTT